The entry below gives a single T cell receptor (beta chain) sequence along with its context. The antigen remains undetermined. The naive CD8 fraction comprised CD45RO-negative cells positively selected for CCR7 and excluded terminally differentiated effector memory CD45RA+ cells. This sample is drawn from a study of shared clonotypes between healthy human individuals. Findings and limits, study-wide: Generation of non-shared clonotypes was less probable than generation of clonotypes shared by all four donors.

The CDR3 is 12 amino acids. The germline V and J ends were trimmed by 4 bases and 3 bases, with 4 bases remaining between them. CDR1 SGDLS and CDR2 YYNGEE come from the germline V gene. Authors' analysis steps: Filtering of immunoSEQ junctional sequences could not match full-length read filtering. This table comes from immunoSEQ multiplex PCR, and its TCRdb copy is limited to in-frame clones, with some not included. The DNA gave D and trimming, while V, J and clone size come from that table. The sample lists some 2,000,000 clones, just under 95% occurring once. The sample was naive CD8+ T cells sorted from blood. This TCR was recovered from a man aged 18 to 29 in good health. The rearrangement joins TRBV9 to TRBJ1-4; D unclear. The CDR3 sequence: CASSPSNEKLFF. The CDR3 nucleotides are TGTGCCAGCAGCCCCTCTAATGAAAAACTGTTTTTT.